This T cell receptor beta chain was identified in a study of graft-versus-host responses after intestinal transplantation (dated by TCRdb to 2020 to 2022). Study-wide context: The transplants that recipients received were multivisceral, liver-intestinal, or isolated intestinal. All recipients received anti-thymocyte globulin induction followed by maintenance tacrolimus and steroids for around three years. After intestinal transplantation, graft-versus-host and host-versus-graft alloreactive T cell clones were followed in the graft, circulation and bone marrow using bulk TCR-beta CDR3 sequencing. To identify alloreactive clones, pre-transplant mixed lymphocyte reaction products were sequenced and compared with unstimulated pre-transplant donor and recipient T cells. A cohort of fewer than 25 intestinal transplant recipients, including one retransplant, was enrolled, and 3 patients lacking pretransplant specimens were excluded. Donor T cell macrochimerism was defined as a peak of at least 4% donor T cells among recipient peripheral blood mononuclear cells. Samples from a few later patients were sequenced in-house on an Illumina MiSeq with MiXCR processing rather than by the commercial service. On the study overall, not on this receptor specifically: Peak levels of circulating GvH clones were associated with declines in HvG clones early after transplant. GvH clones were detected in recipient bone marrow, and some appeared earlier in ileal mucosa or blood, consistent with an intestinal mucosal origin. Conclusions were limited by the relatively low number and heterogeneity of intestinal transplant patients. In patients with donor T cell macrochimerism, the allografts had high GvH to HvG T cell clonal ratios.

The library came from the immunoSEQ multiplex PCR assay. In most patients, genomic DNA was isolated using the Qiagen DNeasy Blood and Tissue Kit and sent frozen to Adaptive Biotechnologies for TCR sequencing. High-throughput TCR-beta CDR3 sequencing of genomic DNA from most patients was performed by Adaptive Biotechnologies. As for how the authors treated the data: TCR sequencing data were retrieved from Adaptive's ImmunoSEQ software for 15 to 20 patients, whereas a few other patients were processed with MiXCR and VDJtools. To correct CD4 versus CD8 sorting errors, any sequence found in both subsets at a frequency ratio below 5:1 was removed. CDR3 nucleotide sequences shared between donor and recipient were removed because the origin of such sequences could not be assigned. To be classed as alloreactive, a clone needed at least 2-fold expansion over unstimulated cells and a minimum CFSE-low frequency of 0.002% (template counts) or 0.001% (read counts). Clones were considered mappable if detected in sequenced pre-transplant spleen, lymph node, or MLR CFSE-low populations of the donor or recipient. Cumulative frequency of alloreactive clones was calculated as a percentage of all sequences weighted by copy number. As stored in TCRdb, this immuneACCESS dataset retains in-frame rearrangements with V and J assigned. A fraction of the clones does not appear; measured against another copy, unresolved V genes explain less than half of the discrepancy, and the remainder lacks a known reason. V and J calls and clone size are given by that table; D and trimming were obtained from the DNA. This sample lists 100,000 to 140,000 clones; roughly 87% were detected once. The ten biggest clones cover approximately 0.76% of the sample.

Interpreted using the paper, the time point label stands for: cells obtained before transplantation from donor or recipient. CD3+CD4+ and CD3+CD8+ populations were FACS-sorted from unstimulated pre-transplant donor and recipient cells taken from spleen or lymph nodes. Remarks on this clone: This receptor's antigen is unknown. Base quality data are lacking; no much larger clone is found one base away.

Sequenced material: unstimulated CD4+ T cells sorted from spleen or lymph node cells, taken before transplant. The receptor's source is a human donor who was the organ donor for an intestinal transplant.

The CDR3 loop reads CAWRRDVGARMNTEAFF. The nucleotide sequence is TGTGCCTGGAGACGAGACGTGGGGGCACGGATGAACACTGAAGCTTTCTTT. Recombination connected TRBV30 to TRBJ1-1; a tentative D match to TRBD1 spans 6 bases. For CDR1 and CDR2, the germline V gene (reference sequence) lists GTSNPN and SVGIG. The CDR3 holds 17 amino acids from the cysteine to the phenylalanine. Just CDR3 DNA is preserved here, 51 bases in frame from base 1. The V end loses 3 bases and the J end loses 0 bases, and a stretch of 20 bases separates them.